This record concerns one TCR beta chain sequence. This sample is drawn from a study of T cell changes during pregnancy in multiple sclerosis. Measured with immunoSEQ multiplex PCR; TCRdb has only the in-frame clones, and not every one. There are about 36,000 clones in the sample; 93% occur only once, and roughly 0.4% lies in the top ten. This specimen consisted of CD4+ T cells from peripheral blood mononuclear cells, obtained in the first trimester of pregnancy. The sequence was collected from a female donor with multiple sclerosis, enrolled in a pregnancy study.

CDR3 bases: TGCGCCAGCAGCTTTGGGGGACTAGCGGGTTACAATGAGCAGTTCTTC. Translation: CASSFGGLAGYNEQFF. The chain joins TRBV5-1 to TRBJ2-1, with 12 bases fitting TRBD2. The CDR3 has 16 residues. Germline V gene lookup returns CDR1 SGHRS and CDR2 YFSETQ. V shed 2 bases and J 4 bases; nucleotides not matched to a gene: 4.